One sample yielded the 27 T cell receptor beta chains listed below, sequenced in a study of T-cell memory formation after mild COVID-19. Each CDR3 protein gets one entry after TCRdb re-called the 5' RACE reads with MiXCR. This table holds some 150,000 distinct CDR3 sequences, about a fifth found once. Sequenced input: PBMCs or a T cell subset sorted from them (not recorded which). All receptors derive from an adult woman who had mild COVID-19 (a few samples of this study predate the infection). Cell type and time point are not known.

The V call is TRBV7-6, the J call TRBJ2-2; D is ambiguous. CDR3 size: 14 residues. Germline V gene data show CDR1 as SGHVS and CDR2 as FNYEAQ. The V end was cut by 3 bases, the J end by 5 bases, with 10 bases between. CDR3 region: CASSFEAGTGELFF. CDR3 bases: TGTGCCAGCAGCTTCGAAGCAGGTACCGGGGAGCTGTTTTTT. The full variable domain, completed using reference TRBV7-6 and TRBJ2-2, is GAGVSQSPRYKVTKRGQDVALRCDPISGHVSLYWYRQALGQGPEFLTYFNYEAQQDKSGLPNDRFSAERPEGSISTLTIQRTEQRDSAMYRCASSFEAGTGELFFGEGSRLTVL.

The chain links TRBV29-1 to TRBJ2-7; D is undetermined. Trimming took off 3 bases at V and 5 bases at J, with 8 bases between the two ends. Germline V CDR1 and CDR2: SQVTM, ANQGSEA. The CDR3 extends over 11 amino acids. The CDR3 region has the DNA TGCAGCGTTGACGATGTCAACGAGCAGTACTTC. Translated, it gives CSVDDVNEQYF.

This clonotype was seen a handful of times. The rearrangement uses TRBV5-1 and TRBJ2-3; 8 bases map to TRBD2. This CDR3 comprises 18 residues. The junction had 11 bases not matched to a gene; V was cut back by 0 bases and J by 2 bases. From germline, CDR1 is SGHRS and CDR2 YFSETQ. Written as DNA, the CDR3 is TGCGCCAGCAGCTTGGCCCTATCCGGGGGGGCGTACACAGATACGCAGTATTTT. Translation gives CASSLALSGGAYTDTQYF.

In its sample, this clonotype was seen a few times. This rearrangement joins TRBV7-9 to TRBJ1-2; D uncertain. The CDR3 has 14 residues. V was trimmed by 2 bases and J by 4 bases, leaving 11 bases between them. The germline V gene encodes CDR1 SEHNR and CDR2 FQNEAQ (reference sequence). Here the CDR3 DNA reads TGTGCCAGCAGCTTATCCGGCCTGACCTATGGCTACACCTTC. Its protein product is CASSLSGLTYGYTF.

The V and J genes are TRBV20-1 and TRBJ2-1; TRBD2 aligns across 8 bases. The ends lost 6 bases at V and 4 bases at J; junction bases unmatched: 8. The CDR3 loop spans 14 amino acids. Per germline, CDR1 DFQATT and CDR2 SNEGSKA (reference sequence). CDR3 DNA sequence: TGCAGTGCCCCGCCCCCTAGCGGGTACAATGAGCAGTTCTTC. It yields the protein CSAPPPSGYNEQFF.

This rearrangement joins TRBV12-5 to TRBJ2-3; no clear D gene. The CDR3 contains 12 residues. Trimming pared 6 bases from V and 4 bases from J, leaving 8 bases between. CDR1 LGHNT and CDR2 FRNRAP come from the germline V gene. CDR3 in DNA: TGTGCTAGTGGAACAGAGGCAGATACGCAGTATTTT. Its translation is CASGTEADTQYF.

This clonotype has only a few counts. The V and J genes are TRBV6-6 and TRBJ2-3; 9 bases are shared with TRBD2. From germline, CDR1 is MNHNY and CDR2 SVGAGI (reference sequence). Trimming took 0 bases from V and 3 from J; bases not matched to a gene: 10. The CDR3 consists of 18 residues. The DNA of the CDR3 is TGTGCCAGCAGTTACTCGGCGGGGGGGCCACGGGGGACAGATACGCAGTATTTT. It is translated as CASSYSAGGPRGTDTQYF.

V gene TRBV5-1 combines with J gene TRBJ2-1; TRBD1 might be the D (5 bases). The germline V and J ends were trimmed by 0 bases and 3 bases, with 10 bases remaining between them. Germline values: CDR1 SGHRS, CDR2 YFSETQ. This CDR3 contains 15 residues. Here the CDR3 DNA reads TGCGCCAGCAGCTTGGGTGACAGTTTCTACAATGAGCAGTTCTTC. Its protein product is CASSLGDSFYNEQFF. Together with reference TRBV5-1 and TRBJ2-1, the CDR3 gives the full variable domain: KAGVTQTPRYLIKTRGQQVTLSCSPISGHRSVSWYQQTPGQGLQFLFEYFSETQRNKGNFPGRFSGRQFSNSRSEMNVSTLELGDSALYLCASSLGDSFYNEQFFGPGTRLTVL.

This rearrangement joins TRBV5-1 to TRBJ2-7, with D tentatively TRBD1 (5 bases). CDR3 length: 14 amino acids. V lost 4 bases, J lost 4 bases, and 15 bases lay in between. From germline, CDR1 is SGHRS and CDR2 YFSETQ. The CDR3 DNA sequence: TGCGCCAGCAGCCGCGACAGTACCAGGTACGAGCAGTACTTC. It yields the protein CASSRDSTRYEQYF.

This clonotype was observed a handful of times. V is TRBV3-1 and J is TRBJ2-2, with D unclear. Germline-derived CDR1 and CDR2 are LGHDT and YNNKEL (reference sequence). V was shortened by 8 bases and J by 1 base, with 11 bases between the two germline ends. This CDR3 comprises 14 residues. CDR3 coding DNA: TGTGCCAGCCGGGTAAACAGGAACACCGGGGAGCTGTTTTTT. This codes for CASRVNRNTGELFF.

The chain couples TRBV12-3 or TRBV12-4 to TRBJ1-2; maybe TRBD1 (5 bases). The CDR3 length is 11 residues. Trimming cost V 11 bases and J 7 bases, with 14 bases left between them. CDR3 sequence: CALPGFGGYTF. In nucleotides, the CDR3 is TGTGCCCTACCAGGGTTTGGTGGCTACACCTTC.

This clonotype was found a few times. The chain employs TRBV11-2 and TRBJ2-4; D unresolved. CDR1 and CDR2 from the germline V gene are SGHAT and FQNNGV. Trimming left V 0 bases short and J 10 bases short, with 10 bases between. The CDR3 loop spans 13 amino acids. This CDR3 reads CASSLDLLTIQYF. As DNA, the CDR3 is TGTGCCAGCAGCTTAGATCTGCTCACAATTCAGTACTTC. Looking up the rest from reference TRBV11-2 and TRBJ2-4 gives the full variable domain: EAGVAQSPRYKIIEKRQSVAFWCNPISGHATLYWYQQILGQGPKLLIQFQNNGVVDDSQLPKDRFSAERLKGVDSTLKIQPAKLEDSAVYLCASSLDLLTIQYFGAGTRLSVL.

CDR3 in DNA: TGTGCCAGCAGCTATACAGGGGCCGGGTCTGGGGCCAACGTCCTGACTTTC. Residues: CASSYTGAGSGANVLTF. The rearrangement links TRBV7-6 to TRBJ2-6, with 7 bases matching TRBD1. With 4 bases clipped from V and 1 base from J, the junction kept 7 bases outside the gene matches. This CDR3 region has 17 residues. Germline CDR1 is SGHVS and CDR2 is FNYEAQ.

The chain joins TRBV12-3 or TRBV12-4 to TRBJ2-1; the match to TRBD2 covers 8 bases. J gave up 0 bases and V 6 bases, and 4 bases lay outside the gene matches. The CDR3 spans 15 residues. The CDR3 protein is CASSFGTSSYNEQFF. The DNA of the CDR3 is TGTGCCAGCAGCTTCGGGACTAGCTCCTACAATGAGCAGTTCTTC.

The chain employs TRBV28 and TRBJ2-1, with 11 bases that match TRBD2. Trimming at V came to 5 bases and at J to 3 bases, leaving 6 bases not matched to a gene. This CDR3 spans 16 amino acids. Germline loops: CDR1 MDHEN, CDR2 SYDVKM. Written as DNA, the CDR3 is TGTGCCAGCAGTCTACCCGGGACTAGCGGCTACAATGAGCAGTTCTTC. Its protein product is CASSLPGTSGYNEQFF.

The chain links TRBV18 to TRBJ2-7, with D possibly matching TRBD2 (6 bases). Germline CDR1 reads KGHSH; CDR2 reads LQKENI. Trimming took 1 base from V and 6 from J, leaving 13 bases between them. This CDR3 has 14 residues. DNA of the CDR3: TGTGCCAGCTCACCACGGAACCTCGGGGGCGAGCAGTACTTC. This codes for CASSPRNLGGEQYF.

This chain joins TRBV20-1 and TRBJ1-3; D ambiguous. The CDR3 consists of 13 residues. Trimming pared 0 bases from V and 10 bases from J, leaving 13 bases between. Germline CDR1 reads DFQATT; CDR2 reads SNEGSKA (reference sequence). Written as DNA, the CDR3 is TGCAGTGCTAGAGACATCTCTCGCCAGACCATATATTTT. It specifies CSARDISRQTIYF.

The chain has TRBV6-2 or TRBV6-3 and TRBJ1-2; D not certain. V was trimmed by 0 bases and J by 6 bases, leaving 5 bases between them. Germline-derived CDR1 and CDR2 are MNHEY and SVGEGT. CDR3 size: 12 residues. The CDR3 spells CASSYSGHGYTF. CDR3 bases: TGTGCCAGCAGTTACTCTGGTCATGGCTACACCTTC.

This clonotype was detected many times. The chain has TRBV6-5 and TRBJ2-7; 7 nucleotides match TRBD2. The CDR3 totals 14 residues. Germline V CDR1 and CDR2: MNHEY, SVGAGI. After removal of 6 bases from V and 0 bases from J, the junction contained 5 bases not matched to a gene. The CDR3 region is CASSSSGRSYEQYF. The CDR3 nucleotides read TGTGCCAGCAGCAGTAGCGGGCGCTCCTACGAGCAGTACTTC.

V gene TRBV5-1 combines with J gene TRBJ2-5; 9 bases line up with TRBD2. The CDR3 spans 16 residues. V gave up 0 bases and J gave up 1 base; unmatched junction bases: 4. Germline-derived CDR1 and CDR2 are SGHRS and YFSETQ. The CDR3 DNA follows: TGCGCCAGCAGCTTGGGAAGCGGGGGGCCCCAAGAGACCCAGTACTTC. It is translated as CASSLGSGGPQETQYF.

This chain uses TRBV2 with TRBJ1-2; D perhaps matches TRBD1 (5 bases). Deletions cut 4 bases from V and 5 bases from J, with 14 bases between. The germline V gene encodes CDR1 SNHLY and CDR2 FYNNEI. This CDR3 region has 14 residues. The CDR3: CASSVSQESYGYTF. The CDR3, as DNA: TGTGCCAGCAGTGTGTCACAGGAATCTTATGGCTACACCTTC. Supplemented by reference TRBV2 and TRBJ1-2, the full variable domain reads EPEVTQTPSHQVTQMGQEVILRCVPISNHLYFYWYRQILGQKVEFLVSFYNNEISEKSEIFDDQFSVERPDGSNFTLKIRSTKLEDSAMYFCASSVSQESYGYTFGSGTRLTVV.

The CDR3 protein is CASSLGDRAEAFF. CDR3 nucleotide sequence: TGCGCCAGCAGCTTGGGAGACAGGGCTGAAGCTTTCTTT. The J gene is TRBJ1-1, the V gene TRBV5-1; 7 bases align to TRBD1. This CDR3 is built from 13 residues. The germline CDR1 and CDR2 sequences are SGHRS and YFSETQ. V was pared by 0 bases and J by 6 bases, with 2 bases of the junction left unmatched.

The chain is built from TRBV6-5 and TRBJ1-2; D remains ambiguous. Trimming removed 0 bases from V and 5 bases from J, with 10 bases in between. The germline CDR1 and CDR2 sequences are MNHEY and SVGAGI. The CDR3 consists of 14 residues. The CDR3 sequence: CASSYSTAWYGYTF. The DNA for the CDR3 is TGTGCCAGCAGTTACTCGACGGCTTGGTATGGCTACACCTTC.

The chain employs TRBV20-1 and TRBJ2-7; possibly TRBD1 for D (6 bases). V was shortened by 3 bases and J by 1 base, with 13 bases between the two germline ends. Germline V gene lookup returns CDR1 DFQATT and CDR2 SNEGSKA (reference sequence). The length of the CDR3 is 14 residues. The CDR3 nucleotides read TGCAGTGCTAGGAGGGCAGGGGTGTCCTACGAGCAGTACTTC. Translating it yields CSARRAGVSYEQYF.

Comments on this clonotype: With a much larger clone just one base away, this may be a read error. The CDR3 here is CASSVAGNTEAFF. The CDR3, as DNA: TGTGCCAGCAGCGTAGCGGGGAACACTGAAGCTTTCTTT. The rearrangement joins TRBV9 to TRBJ1-1; D gene ambiguous. The CDR3 is made up of 13 amino acids. Germline V gene data show CDR1 as SGDLS and CDR2 as YYNGEE. Between the trimmed V and J ends, which lost 0 bases and 1 base, there was a span of 4 bases. The variable domain in full, with the rest retrieved from reference TRBV9 and TRBJ1-1, is DSGVTQTPKHLITATGQRVTLRCSPRSGDLSVYWYQQSLDQGLQFLIQYYNGEERAKGNILERFSAQQFPDLHSELNLSSLELGDSALYFCASSVAGNTEAFFGQGTRLTVV.

At least ten counts were recorded for this clonotype. This sequence joins TRBV24-1 and TRBJ2-2; 9 bases line up with TRBD1. Germline CDR1 is KGHDR and CDR2 is SFDVKD. The CDR3 is 15 amino acids. J gave up 11 bases and V 4 bases, and 10 bases lay outside the gene matches. CDR3 loop: CATSEPGQGKTELFF. CDR3 in DNA: TGTGCCACCAGTGAGCCGGGACAGGGAAAAACTGAGCTGTTTTTT.

This clonotype was detected many times. This sequence joins TRBV7-9 and TRBJ1-2; D is undetermined. V lost 5 bases, J lost 4 bases, and 8 bases lay in between. The CDR3 totals 12 residues. In germline, CDR1 is SEHNR, CDR2 FQNEAQ (reference sequence). The CDR3 sequence is CASSPASYGYTF. The DNA for the CDR3 is TGTGCCAGCAGCCCGGCAAGCTATGGCTACACCTTC.